This entry lists 25 T cell receptor beta chains sequenced from one sample in a study of graft-versus-host responses after intestinal transplantation. No antigen has been identified for these receptors. Sequenced by immunoSEQ multiplex PCR; TCRdb stores in-frame clones only, minus some. The table has approximately 85,000 clones, 85% to 95% seen once; the top ten hold around 1.1%. The starting material was unstimulated CD8+ T cells sorted from spleen or lymph node cells, obtained before transplant. The receptors were sampled from a human donor who was the organ donor for an intestinal transplant.

The gene calls are TRBV23-1 and TRBJ1-4; a possible D gene is TRBD1 (6 bases). TRBV23-1 is recorded as an ORF, its role being uncertain. The V end was cut by 9 bases, the J end by 4 bases, with 18 bases between. This CDR3 is built from 15 residues. The CDR3 DNA is TGCGCCAGGACAGGACAGTCAGACTTTAATGAAAAACTGTTTTTT. Residues: CARTGQSDFNEKLFF.

This clone was observed a few times. The rearrangement links TRBV10-2 to TRBJ2-7, with 8 nucleotides matching TRBD2. V gave up 6 bases and J gave up 2 bases; unmatched junction bases: 6. CDR1 is WSHSY and CDR2 is SAAADI in the germline V gene. The CDR3 runs 14 residues. CDR3 protein: CASRPTSVAYEQYF. The DNA of the CDR3 is TGCGCCAGCAGACCGACTAGCGTCGCCTACGAGCAGTACTTC.

This rearrangement joins TRBV4-1 to TRBJ2-7; D is perhaps TRBD2 (6 bases). The CDR3 has 15 amino acids. In germline, CDR1 is MGHRA, CDR2 YSYEKL. Deletions cut 5 bases from V and 4 bases from J, with 18 bases between. The CDR3 bases are TGCGCCAGCAGCGTCCAAGGGACTTCGATTTACGAGCAGTACTTC. Its translation: CASSVQGTSIYEQYF.

The chain joins TRBV7-9 to TRBJ2-1; the D gene is possibly TRBD2 (5 bases). The germline V gene encodes CDR1 SEHNR and CDR2 FQNEAQ (reference sequence). V was pared by 1 base and J by 6 bases, with 7 bases between. The CDR3 covers 13 residues. The CDR3 is CASSLVLVNEQFF. The CDR3 DNA follows: TGTGCCAGCAGCTTAGTACTAGTCAATGAGCAGTTCTTC.

Of note for this clone: At one end, the junction sequence differs from germline, possibly due to a read error. The chain employs TRBV7-7 and TRBJ2-3; 8 nucleotides align to TRBD1. This CDR3 region has 13 residues. CDR1 and CDR2 (germline): SSHAT, FNYEAQ (reference sequence). CDR3 sequence (DNA): TGTGCTAGCAGCGCAGGGGGCGTAGATACGCAGTATTTT. Protein product: CASSAGGVDTQYF.

The rearrangement joins TRBV4-1 to TRBJ2-5; TRBD1 is a possible D gene (5 bases). The germline V gene has CDR1 MGHRA and CDR2 YSYEKL. The CDR3 consists of 14 residues. V lost 4 bases, J lost 2 bases, and 11 bases lay in between. The CDR3 coding sequence is TGCGCCAGCAGCCTCCTAGGGGATCAAGAGACCCAGTACTTC. Translated, it gives CASSLLGDQETQYF.

This chain connects TRBV6-5 to TRBJ1-1, with D tentatively TRBD1 (5 bases). Trimming took 5 bases from V and 3 from J, leaving 13 bases between them. The CDR3 has 14 residues. Germline loops: CDR1 MNHEY, CDR2 SVGAGI. The chain's CDR3 is CASSPGGEDTEAFF. CDR3 DNA sequence: TGTGCCAGCAGTCCCGGGGGGGAAGACACTGAAGCTTTCTTT.

The genes are TRBV6-1 and TRBJ1-2; 9 bases are shared with TRBD1. Germline-derived CDR1 and CDR2 are MNHNS and SASEGT. CDR3 length equals 15 residues. The J segment lost 3 bases and the V segment lost 6 bases, leaving 8 bases of the junction unmatched. Here the CDR3 DNA reads TGTGCCAGCAGAGGGGACAGGGAGGTCGACTATGGCTACACCTTC. Translated, it gives CASRGDREVDYGYTF.

The chain recombines TRBV27 with TRBJ2-1; the D gene is possibly TRBD1 (5 bases). CDR1 and CDR2 from the germline V gene are MNHEY and SMNVEV (reference sequence). Trimming pared 6 bases from V and 5 bases from J, leaving 11 bases between. This CDR3 is built from 13 residues. The chain's CDR3 is CASRGPWHNEQFF. The CDR3 bases are TGTGCCAGCAGGGGGCCGTGGCACAATGAGCAGTTCTTC.

The V and J genes are TRBV9 and TRBJ2-7; D gene uncertain. From germline, CDR1 is SGDLS and CDR2 YYNGEE. CDR3 size: 14 residues. The V end lost 1 base, the J end lost 0 bases, and 8 bases lay between the germline ends. The CDR3 region has the DNA TGTGCCAGCAGCGTAACTGGTAGCTCCTACGAGCAGTACTTC. Translated, it gives CASSVTGSSYEQYF.

The sample holds a few counts of this clone. The J gene is TRBJ1-4, the V gene TRBV30; D ambiguous. CDR1 and CDR2 (germline): GTSNPN, SVGIG (reference sequence). This CDR3 has 15 residues. V lost 0 bases and J 8 bases, leaving 16 bases between the germline ends. CDR3 amino acids: CAWSVRAGGGEKLFF. The CDR3 DNA reads TGTGCCTGGAGTGTCCGGGCAGGAGGAGGCGAAAAACTGTTTTTT. Using reference TRBV30 and TRBJ1-4 for the parts outside the CDR3, the full variable domain is SQTIHQWPATLVQPVGSPLSLECTVEGTSNPNLYWYRQAAGRGLQLLFYSVGIGQISSEVPQNLSASRPQDRQFILSSKKLLLSDSGFYLCAWSVRAGGGEKLFFGSGTQLSVL.

This clone occurred once. This rearrangement joins TRBV15 to TRBJ2-3; maybe TRBD1 (7 bases). Germline lookup yields CDR1 LNHNV and CDR2 YYDKDF (reference sequence). This CDR3 region has 17 residues. With 5 bases removed from V and 1 base from J, the gap between germline ends came to 19 bases. The CDR3 loop reads CATSEESQGGGTDTQYF. In DNA, the CDR3 is TGTGCCACCAGCGAGGAAAGCCAGGGGGGTGGCACAGATACGCAGTATTTT.

The chain employs TRBV9 and TRBJ2-1, with D perhaps matching TRBD1 (7 bases). The CDR3 sequence is 15 residues long. V was pared by 4 bases and J by 4 bases, with 15 bases between. Germline V CDR1 and CDR2: SGDLS, YYNGEE. DNA for the CDR3: TGTGCCAGCAGCCCCAGGGGGGACTCTTACAATGAGCAGTTCTTC. As protein: CASSPRGDSYNEQFF.

The rearrangement uses TRBV30 and TRBJ1-2; 7 bases line up with TRBD1. Germline trimming cut 4 bases from V and 5 bases from J; bases unmatched to any gene: 4. The CDR3 is 12 residues long. Per germline, CDR1 GTSNPN and CDR2 SVGIG (reference sequence). The CDR3 DNA is TGTGCCTGGAACCCAGGGGGGTATGGCTACACCTTC. Amino acid sequence: CAWNPGGYGYTF.

This clone showed up just once. The rearrangement uses TRBV5-4 and TRBJ1-3; the match to TRBD1 covers 8 bases. The V and J ends lost 3 bases and 4 bases, in that order; junction bases with no gene match: 3. This CDR3 region has 14 residues. Per the germline V gene, CDR1 is SGHNT and CDR2 is YYREEE (reference sequence). CDR3 in DNA: TGTGCCAGCAGCTCAGGGGGCAGCGGAAACACCATATATTTT. Its protein product is CASSSGGSGNTIYF.

V gene TRBV27 combines with J gene TRBJ1-4; 9 nucleotides agree with TRBD1. Per germline, CDR1 MNHEY and CDR2 SMNVEV (reference sequence). The CDR3 is made up of 15 amino acids. J was trimmed by 8 bases and V by 10 bases; bases with no gene match: 14. The chain's CDR3 is CATRDRDSEGEKLFF. The CDR3 DNA is TGTGCCACCCGGGACAGGGACTCGGAAGGAGAAAAACTGTTTTTT.

The chain links TRBV2 to TRBJ1-6; the D gene is possibly TRBD1 (5 bases). Deletions cut 3 bases from V and 9 bases from J, with 18 bases between. Per germline, CDR1 SNHLY and CDR2 FYNNEI. This CDR3 region has 16 residues. Here the CDR3 reads CASSDPDGHPISPLHF. CDR3 nucleotides: TGTGCCAGCAGTGACCCAGACGGACATCCCATTTCACCCCTCCACTTT. Supplemented by reference TRBV2 and TRBJ1-6, the full variable domain reads EPEVTQTPSHQVTQMGQEVILRCVPISNHLYFYWYRQILGQKVEFLVSFYNNEISEKSEIFDDQFSVERPDGSNFTLKIRSTKLEDSAMYFCASSDPDGHPISPLHFGNGTRLTVT.

This chain links TRBV11-2 with TRBJ2-5, with D maybe TRBD1 (5 bases). Trimming shortened V by 5 bases and J by 1 base, and 17 bases separated the two germline ends. This CDR3 spans 16 amino acids. The germline V gene encodes CDR1 SGHAT and CDR2 FQNNGV. The CDR3 nucleotides read TGTGCCAGCAGCCGCGCAGGGTGGATAGCCCAAGAGACCCAGTACTTC. Its protein product is CASSRAGWIAQETQYF.

This clone was counted a single time. The chain uses TRBV28 and TRBJ1-5; no firm D call. Germline CDR1 is MDHEN and CDR2 is SYDVKM. The length of the CDR3 is 15 residues. Trimming removed 1 base at V and 0 bases at J, with 7 bases between. The CDR3 nucleotides are TGTGCCAGCAGTTTATTAGCGTATAGCAATCAGCCCCAGCATTTT. It is translated as CASSLLAYSNQPQHF.

The chain joins TRBV19 to TRBJ2-7; D may be TRBD2 (6 bases). The CDR3 has 14 residues. CDR1 is LNHDA and CDR2 is SQIVND in the germline V gene (reference sequence). V was pared by 1 base and J by 1 base, with 8 bases between. The CDR3 is CASSIAGGSYEQYF. The CDR3 DNA follows: TGTGCCAGTAGTATAGCCGGGGGATCCTACGAGCAGTACTTC.

The CDR3 bases are TGCACCTTCGACAGGGGGGGCTACGAGCAGTACTTC. Its translation is CTFDRGGYEQYF. This sequence joins TRBV29-1 and TRBJ2-7; 9 bases are a match to TRBD1. The CDR3 has 12 residues. Per the germline V gene, CDR1 is SQVTM and CDR2 is ANQGSEA.

This chain connects TRBV19 to TRBJ2-7, with a weak D call TRBD2 (5 bases). Deletions cut 3 bases from V and 5 bases from J, with 11 bases between. Germline V gives CDR1 LNHDA, CDR2 SQIVND (reference sequence). This CDR3 spans 13 amino acids. CDR3 loop: CASSMWESHEQYF. The CDR3, as DNA: TGTGCCAGTAGTATGTGGGAGTCCCACGAGCAGTACTTC. Supplemented by reference TRBV19 and TRBJ2-7, the full variable domain reads DGGITQSPKYLFRKEGQNVTLSCEQNLNHDAMYWYRQDPGQGLRLIYYSQIVNDFQKGDIAEGYSVSREKKESFPLTVTSAQKNPTAFYLCASSMWESHEQYFGPGTRLTVT.

The CDR3 reads CASSLLPGGYEQYF. CDR3 bases: TGTGCCAGCAGCTTGCTTCCAGGGGGGTACGAGCAGTACTTC. This rearrangement joins TRBV5-8 to TRBJ2-5; D possibly corresponds to TRBD1 (7 bases). The end of the DNA is better explained by TRBJ2-7, so the J call may be wrong. Germline V lookup: CDR1 SGHTS, CDR2 YDEGEE. The CDR3 contains 14 residues.

This chain uses TRBV5-1 with TRBJ1-1; possibly TRBD1 for D (6 bases). V was trimmed by 4 bases and J by 4 bases, leaving 17 bases between them. Germline CDR1 SGHRS, CDR2 YFSETQ. CDR3 size: 15 residues. In DNA, the CDR3 is TGCGCCAGCAGCACAGACGACAGGTCTCTCACTGAAGCTTTCTTT. This translates into CASSTDDRSLTEAFF.

The chain uses TRBV19 and TRBJ2-3; unclear D gene. This CDR3 comprises 13 residues. V was trimmed by 1 base and J by 4 bases, leaving 6 bases between them. Germline CDR1 is LNHDA and CDR2 is SQIVND (reference sequence). The CDR3 reads CASSIVESDTQYF. CDR3 nucleotides: TGTGCCAGTAGTATAGTAGAGTCAGATACGCAGTATTTT.